This T cell receptor beta chain was observed in a study of T cells after yellow fever vaccination. TCRdb analysed the 5' RACE reads with MiXCR anew, one entry per CDR3 protein. Of roughly 400,000 distinct CDR3 sequences in the sample, about 17% are singletons; the top ten hold 18%. CDR1 is MRHNA, CDR2 SNTAGT, per germline. With 5 bases clipped from V and 7 bases from J, the junction kept 4 bases outside the gene matches. CDR3 size: 13 residues. Specimen: PBMCs, collected before the yellow fever booster vaccination. The V and J genes are TRBV6-4 and TRBJ2-1; 8 bases are shared with TRBD2. This TCR came from a man aged 18 to 35 who received the YFV17D yellow fever vaccine. The DNA for the CDR3 is TGTGCCAGCAGTATCGGACTAGCTAATGAGCAGTTCTTC. It encodes CASSIGLANEQFF.